Presented here are 24 T cell receptor beta chains from one specimen sequenced in a study of control samples from healthy donors and cancer patients. TCRdb's table, derived via immunoSEQ multiplex PCR, lists solely in-frame clones and lacks some. Among 170,000 or so clones listed, approximately 92% were seen once. The sequencing input was blood. The receptor source for this set is a man aged 18 to 30 in good health.

This chain joins TRBV19 and TRBJ2-1, with TRBD1 identical over 8 bases. CDR3 length: 17 amino acids. V shed 0 bases and J 0 bases; nucleotides not matched to a gene: 4. Germline CDR1 LNHDA, CDR2 SQIVND (reference sequence). CDR3 in DNA: TGTGCCAGTAGTATAGATGGCGACAGGGGCTCCTACAATGAGCAGTTCTTC. Protein product: CASSIDGDRGSYNEQFF.

The chain carries TRBV19 and TRBJ2-7; the D is unclear. CDR1 LNHDA and CDR2 SQIVND come from the germline V gene (reference sequence). V was trimmed by 5 bases and J by 2 bases, leaving 16 bases between them. The CDR3 runs to 15 residues. This CDR3 reads CASSASQGRTYEQYF. CDR3 coding DNA: TGTGCCAGTAGTGCCTCCCAAGGACGGACCTACGAGCAGTACTTC.

The genes are TRBV5-1 and TRBJ1-3, with no clear D. V lost 2 bases, J lost 0 bases, and 12 bases lay in between. Germline lookup yields CDR1 SGHRS and CDR2 YFSETQ. CDR3 length: 16 residues. The CDR3 DNA reads TGCGCCAGCAGCTTCTTGGGTCTAAACTCTGGAAACACCATATATTTT. Protein product: CASSFLGLNSGNTIYF.

In its sample, this clone was seen once. CDR3 DNA sequence: TGTGCCAGCAGTGAGAGCGGGGGGGCCTACAATGAGCAGTTCTTC. The encoded protein is CASSESGGAYNEQFF. V gene TRBV9 combines with J gene TRBJ2-1; 10 bases match TRBD2. The V and J ends lost 5 bases and 2 bases, in that order; junction bases with no gene match: 4. This CDR3 region has 15 residues. CDR1 and CDR2 (germline): SGDLS, YYNGEE. The full variable domain, with the rest looked up from reference TRBV9 and TRBJ2-1, is DSGVTQTPKHLITATGQRVTLRCSPRSGDLSVYWYQQSLDQGLQFLIQYYNGEERAKGNILERFSAQQFPDLHSELNLSSLELGDSALYFCASSESGGAYNEQFFGPGTRLTVL.

The sample holds a few counts of this clone. The V call is TRBV30, the J call TRBJ2-2, with 7 bases that match TRBD2. Germline assignment: CDR1 GTSNPN and CDR2 SVGIG (reference sequence). The V gene end was trimmed by 5 bases and the J gene end by 7 bases; junction bases not matched to a gene: 4. This CDR3 has 12 amino acids. Here the CDR3 reads CAWRGESGELFF. The CDR3 bases are TGTGCCTGGCGGGGGGAAAGCGGGGAGCTGTTTTTT.

The V gene is TRBV6-5, the J gene TRBJ1-1, with TRBD1 as a possible D gene (6 bases). CDR1 and CDR2 from the germline V gene are MNHEY and SVGAGI. Trimming took 5 bases from V and 4 from J, leaving 14 bases between them. This CDR3 is built from 14 residues. This CDR3 reads CASSRQASGTEAFF. As DNA, the CDR3 is TGTGCCAGCAGTAGACAGGCCTCAGGCACTGAAGCTTTCTTT.

The chain combines TRBV27 with TRBJ1-6; TRBD1 aligns across 9 bases. The germline V gene has CDR1 MNHEY and CDR2 SMNVEV (reference sequence). V was clipped by 2 bases and J by 9 bases; unmatched bases: 17. The CDR3 runs 19 residues. CDR3 residues: CASSLGTGGTGIWSSPLHF. The CDR3 DNA follows: TGTGCCAGCAGTTTAGGAACGGGAGGGACAGGGATTTGGTCTTCACCCCTCCACTTT.

This clone showed up just once. The chain carries TRBV6-5 and TRBJ1-6; the match to TRBD1 covers 8 bases. The V gene end was trimmed by 7 bases and the J gene end by 10 bases; junction bases not matched to a gene: 6. Per germline, CDR1 MNHEY and CDR2 SVGAGI. The CDR3 loop spans 13 amino acids. The CDR3 nucleotides read TGTGCCAGCAATACAGGGGGTGAGTCACCCCTCCACTTT. Its protein product is CASNTGGESPLHF.

This rearrangement joins TRBV30 to TRBJ1-5, with TRBD1 as a possible D gene (5 bases). Per the germline V gene, CDR1 is GTSNPN and CDR2 is SVGIG (reference sequence). The V end lost 5 bases, the J end lost 7 bases, and 18 bases lay between the germline ends. The CDR3 runs 14 residues. The CDR3 spells CAWDAGGNGQPQHF. CDR3 DNA: TGTGCCTGGGACGCGGGGGGTAACGGACAGCCCCAGCATTTT.

V usage is TRBV7-2 and J usage is TRBJ1-1, with 7 bases aligning to TRBD1. This CDR3 is built from 16 residues. Looked up from germline, CDR1 is SGHTA and CDR2 is FQGNSA. V was pared by 2 bases and J by 1 base, with 7 bases of the junction left unmatched. The CDR3 loop is CASSLRQGGGNTEAFF. The CDR3 region has the DNA TGTGCCAGCAGCTTACGACAGGGAGGGGGGAACACTGAAGCTTTCTTT.

The CDR3 region has the DNA TGTGCCAGCAGTTTCGACGGTTTTAACACTGAAGCTTTCTTT. Translated: CASSFDGFNTEAFF. The J gene is TRBJ1-1, the V gene TRBV6-5; D is unresolved. Germline CDR1 reads MNHEY; CDR2 reads SVGAGI. This CDR3 has 14 residues. V lost 4 bases to trimming and J lost 2 bases, with 11 bases between them.

The chain carries TRBV7-3 and TRBJ2-1; TRBD2 aligns across 10 bases. The CDR3 spans 16 residues. The germline gives CDR1 SGHTA, CDR2 FQGTGA. As DNA, the CDR3 is TGTGGCCAGCAGCTTTCACCTAGCGGGGGCCACAATGAGCAGTTCTTC. It codes for CGQQLSPSGGHNEQFF. Supplemented by reference TRBV7-3 and TRBJ2-1, the full variable domain reads GAGVSQTPSNKVTEKGKYVELRCDPISGHTALYWYRQSLGQGPEFLIYFQGTGAADDSGLPNDRFFAVRPEGSVSTLKIQRTERGDSAVYLCGQQLSPSGGHNEQFFGPGTRLTVL.

The rearrangement uses TRBV10-3 and TRBJ1-4; D perhaps matches TRBD1 (6 bases). CDR1 is ENHRY and CDR2 is SYGVKD in the germline V gene. This CDR3 region has 14 residues. Deletions cut 2 bases from V and 4 bases from J, with 8 bases between. Here the CDR3 reads CAISEQGNNEKLFF. The CDR3 nucleotides are TGTGCCATCAGTGAGCAGGGGAATAATGAAAAACTGTTTTTT.

The rearrangement uses TRBV18 and TRBJ2-7, with D possibly being TRBD1 (7 bases). Germline CDR1 reads KGHSH; CDR2 reads LQKENI. CDR3 size: 14 residues. The germline V and J ends were trimmed by 2 bases and 5 bases, with 13 bases remaining between them. In nucleotides, the CDR3 is TGTGCCAGCTCACCAACAGGGGAGGAAAACGAGCAGTACTTC. Protein: CASSPTGEENEQYF.

The chain employs TRBV5-5 and TRBJ1-6; D call uncertain. V shed 0 bases and J shed 5 bases, with 12 bases lying between them. Germline loops: CDR1 SGHKS, CDR2 YYEKEE (reference sequence). The CDR3 sequence is 16 residues long. The CDR3 is CASSLGWSLNNSPLHF. DNA for the CDR3: TGTGCCAGCAGCTTGGGTTGGAGCCTTAATAATTCACCCCTCCACTTT.

This rearrangement joins TRBV3-1 (or the pseudogene TRBV3-2) to TRBJ2-6, with 14 bases lining up with TRBD2. Trimming took 8 bases from V and 3 from J; bases not matched to a gene: 6. Germline values: CDR1 LGHDT, CDR2 YNNKEL (reference sequence). The CDR3 totals 17 residues. The CDR3, as DNA: TGTGCCAGCGGCAGACTAGCGGGGGGGCTTGGGGCCAACGTCCTGACTTTC. As protein: CASGRLAGGLGANVLTF.

This chain joins TRBV7-9 and TRBJ1-6; a weak D match, TRBD1 (5 bases). This CDR3 is built from 16 residues. Germline V CDR1 and CDR2: SEHNR, FQNEAQ (reference sequence). Trimming cost V 3 bases and J 3 bases, with 12 bases left between them. CDR3 region: CASSLTGRYYNSPLHF. CDR3 nucleotide sequence: TGTGCCAGCAGCTTGACGGGACGGTACTATAATTCACCCCTCCACTTT.

This chain links TRBV15 with TRBJ1-5, with D unclear. Looked up from germline, CDR1 is LNHNV and CDR2 is YYDKDF (reference sequence). Between the trimmed V and J ends, which lost 1 base and 6 bases, there was a span of 7 bases. The CDR3 is 13 amino acids. The CDR3 reads CATSRGLGQPQHF. In nucleotides, the CDR3 is TGTGCCACCAGCAGAGGCCTAGGTCAGCCCCAGCATTTT.

This chain links TRBV6-5 with TRBJ2-2; 7 nucleotides align to TRBD2. CDR3 length equals 15 residues. The J segment lost 0 bases and the V segment lost 11 bases, leaving 9 bases of the junction unmatched. Germline lookup yields CDR1 MNHEY and CDR2 SVGAGI. CDR3 amino acids: CAGSTGGANTGELFF. The CDR3 nucleotides are TGTGCCGGATCGACTGGGGGGGCGAACACCGGGGAGCTGTTTTTT.

Here the CDR3 reads CASSSSQSSGANVLTF. In DNA, the CDR3 is TGCGCCAGCAGCTCGTCTCAGAGCTCTGGGGCCAACGTCCTGACTTTC. The J gene is TRBJ2-6, the V gene TRBV5-1; D gene unclear. Deletions cut 3 bases from V and 0 bases from J, with 10 bases between. From germline, CDR1 is SGHRS and CDR2 YFSETQ. This CDR3 is 16 amino acids long.

The chain uses TRBV7-2 and TRBJ1-2, with D unclear. Germline V gives CDR1 SGHTA, CDR2 FQGNSA. The CDR3 runs 13 residues. The V end lost 1 base, the J end lost 13 bases, and 16 bases lay between the germline ends. This CDR3 reads CASSLDIPGMATF. Written as DNA, the CDR3 is TGTGCCAGCAGCTTAGACATACCTGGGATGGCCACCTTC. The variable domain in full, with the rest retrieved from reference TRBV7-2 and TRBJ1-2, is GAGVSQSPSNKVTEKGKDVELRCDPISGHTALYWYRQSLGQGLEFLIYFQGNSAPDKSGLPSDRFSAERTGGSVSTLTIQRTQQEDSAVYLCASSLDIPGMATFGSGTRLTVV.

The chain carries TRBV24-1 and TRBJ2-3; TRBD1 agrees at 7 bases. There are 13 residues in the CDR3. The germline V gene encodes CDR1 KGHDR and CDR2 SFDVKD. V was clipped by 4 bases and J by 9 bases; unmatched bases: 6. The CDR3 loop reads CATSDGDRGTQYF. CDR3 DNA sequence: TGTGCCACCAGTGACGGGGACAGAGGGACGCAGTATTTT.

The chain has TRBV5-1 and TRBJ1-1; 9 nucleotides agree with TRBD1. This CDR3 is 15 amino acids long. The J segment lost 3 bases and the V segment lost 4 bases, leaving 7 bases of the junction unmatched. Germline-derived CDR1 and CDR2 are SGHRS and YFSETQ. DNA for the CDR3: TGCGCCAGCAGCAAGGGGACAGGGCTGGACACTGAAGCTTTCTTT. It translates to CASSKGTGLDTEAFF.

The table lists this clone with a count of one. V usage is TRBV19 and J usage is TRBJ2-2; the match to TRBD1 covers 9 bases. The germline gives CDR1 LNHDA, CDR2 SQIVND (reference sequence). The length of the CDR3 is 16 residues. J gave up 4 bases and V 5 bases, and 8 bases lay outside the gene matches. Written as DNA, the CDR3 is TGTGCCAGTAGTGCGACGGGACAGGGAAGCACCGGGGAGCTGTTTTTT. It translates to CASSATGQGSTGELFF.